This TCR beta chain was obtained from a study of cytomegalovirus exposure and HLA in healthy donors. Notes on this clone: Antigen: not known.

This CDR3 has 15 residues. Trimming took 4 bases from V and 5 from J, leaving 15 bases between them. Germline V CDR1 and CDR2: SGHNT, YYREEE (reference sequence). General study points: After further analysis at a later stage, some 15,000 TCR beta sequences were associated with HLA alleles at 0.05 false discovery rate. CMV serostatus alone was available as immune exposure information.

PCR amplification relied on 60 Vbeta primers (plus 13 Jbeta primers). Profiled with immunoSEQ multiplex PCR; TCRdb holds only in-frame clones, not every one. This listing includes approximately 150,000 clones. The sequenced sample was PBMCs. The clonotype originates from a woman in her thirties or forties in good health and CMV-seronegative. This chain joins TRBV5-4 and TRBJ2-2, with a tentative D call TRBD1 (5 bases). The chain's CDR3 is CASSLDSLVTGELFF. The CDR3 DNA is TGTGCCAGCAGCCTCGACAGTTTGGTGACCGGGGAGCTGTTTTTT.